The 21 T cell receptor beta chains below all came from one sample that was sequenced in a study of T cell changes during pregnancy in multiple sclerosis. Sequenced by immunoSEQ multiplex PCR; TCRdb stores in-frame clones only, minus some. In the table there are over 70,000 clones, 80% to 95% of which are singletons. The sample here was peripheral blood, taken in the first trimester of pregnancy. These TCRs come from a female donor in good health, enrolled as a control in a pregnancy study.

The chain couples TRBV6-1 to TRBJ2-1, with 10 positions matching TRBD2. V was pared by 6 bases and J by 10 bases, with 9 bases of the junction left unmatched. CDR3 length: 14 amino acids. The germline gives CDR1 MNHNS, CDR2 SASEGT. The CDR3, as DNA: TGTGCCAGCAGAACCGGGACTAGCGACCAGGAGCAGTTCTTC. It specifies CASRTGTSDQEQFF.

The chain combines TRBV4-1 with TRBJ2-7; no firm D call. The V gene lost 0 bases and the J gene lost 3 bases, with 15 bases spanning the gap. CDR1 is MGHRA and CDR2 is YSYEKL in the germline V gene. The CDR3 length is 16 residues. CDR3 in amino acids: CASSQDQMAGNYEQYF. CDR3 in DNA: TGCGCCAGCAGCCAAGATCAGATGGCAGGTAACTACGAGCAGTACTTC.

The rearrangement joins TRBV5-1 to TRBJ2-7; D is ambiguous. Germline V CDR1 and CDR2: SGHRS, YFSETQ. Deletions cut 0 bases from V and 4 bases from J, with 17 bases between. The CDR3 spans 16 residues. The CDR3 DNA reads TGCGCCAGCAGCTTGGGTACCGCGGAGAGCCGTTACGAGCAGTACTTC. Residues: CASSLGTAESRYEQYF. The full variable domain, completed using reference TRBV5-1 and TRBJ2-7, is KAGVTQTPRYLIKTRGQQVTLSCSPISGHRSVSWYQQTPGQGLQFLFEYFSETQRNKGNFPGRFSGRQFSNSRSEMNVSTLELGDSALYLCASSLGTAESRYEQYFGPGTRLTVT.

The chain carries TRBV7-9 and TRBJ1-2; no clear D gene. The CDR3 totals 14 residues. Between the trimmed V and J ends, which lost 3 bases and 0 bases, there was a span of 8 bases. Germline-derived CDR1 and CDR2 are SEHNR and FQNEAQ (reference sequence). DNA for the CDR3: TGTGCCAGCAGCTTGGCAGAAACTAACTATGGCTACACCTTC. Translated: CASSLAETNYGYTF.

The V and J genes are TRBV13 and TRBJ2-7; 8 bases line up with TRBD1. In germline, CDR1 is PRHDT, CDR2 FYEKMQ (reference sequence). This CDR3 region has 15 residues. V was pared by 4 bases and J by 4 bases, with 9 bases of the junction left unmatched. The CDR3 sequence: CASSSGTGGGYEQYF. CDR3 nucleotide sequence: TGTGCCAGCAGCTCCGGGACAGGAGGGGGTTACGAGCAGTACTTC.

This clone was observed a single time. CDR3 residues: CASRSAGGTYEQYF. For the CDR3, the DNA is TGTGCCAGTAGATCGGCGGGAGGCACCTACGAGCAGTACTTC. The V call is TRBV19, the J call TRBJ2-7; 8 nucleotides agree with TRBD2. V was clipped by 6 bases and J by 2 bases; unmatched bases: 6. The length of the CDR3 is 14 residues. The germline gives CDR1 LNHDA, CDR2 SQIVND (reference sequence).

The rearrangement links TRBV28 to TRBJ1-2; D is possibly TRBD1 (5 bases). Germline V gene data show CDR1 as MDHEN and CDR2 as SYDVKM. The CDR3 runs to 14 residues. The germline V and J ends were trimmed by 1 base and 4 bases, with 10 bases remaining between them. The CDR3 DNA reads TGTGCCAGCAGTTTATCCCAGGGCGGCTATGGCTACACCTTC. It codes for CASSLSQGGYGYTF.

V and J are TRBV14 and TRBJ2-1; TRBD2 aligns across 11 bases. Trimming took 4 bases from V and 5 from J; bases not matched to a gene: 4. The CDR3 runs to 15 residues. CDR1 SGHDN and CDR2 FVKESK come from the germline V gene. CDR3 protein: CASSLRLAGHNEQFF. CDR3 DNA: TGTGCCAGCAGCCTCCGACTAGCGGGACACAATGAGCAGTTCTTC.

The rearrangement joins TRBV6-5 to TRBJ2-2; D might be TRBD2 (5 bases). Trimming left V 0 bases short and J 5 bases short, with 7 bases between. This CDR3 has 14 residues. Per the germline V gene, CDR1 is MNHEY and CDR2 is SVGAGI. The CDR3: CASSYSPGTGELFF. As DNA, the CDR3 is TGTGCCAGCAGTTACTCCCCGGGGACCGGGGAGCTGTTTTTT.

The chain is built from TRBV19 and TRBJ2-1; D may be TRBD1 (5 bases). V was clipped by 3 bases and J by 6 bases, with 24 bases between them. The CDR3 covers 18 residues. The germline V gene has CDR1 LNHDA and CDR2 SQIVND (reference sequence). CDR3 amino acids: CASSIVGPRTPTGNEQFF. The DNA for the CDR3 is TGTGCCAGTAGTATTGTCGGTCCGCGGACACCGACCGGCAATGAGCAGTTCTTC. The complete variable domain, with remaining parts taken from reference TRBV19 and TRBJ2-1, reads DGGITQSPKYLFRKEGQNVTLSCEQNLNHDAMYWYRQDPGQGLRLIYYSQIVNDFQKGDIAEGYSVSREKKESFPLTVTSAQKNPTAFYLCASSIVGPRTPTGNEQFFGPGTRLTVL.

This rearrangement joins TRBV15 to TRBJ2-1; 7 bases are shared with TRBD2. The V segment lost 8 bases and the J segment 6 bases; nucleotides outside the gene matches: 13. Germline CDR1 and CDR2: LNHNV and YYDKDF (reference sequence). This CDR3 is 15 amino acids long. CDR3 residues: CATAVGAGDGNEQFF. CDR3 nucleotides: TGTGCCACCGCTGTGGGCGCGGGAGACGGCAATGAGCAGTTCTTC.

The chain is built from TRBV11-3 and TRBJ2-1; weak D call: TRBD1 (5 bases). Germline CDR1 SGHNT, CDR2 YENEEA. Trimming shortened V by 5 bases and J by 8 bases, and 13 bases separated the two germline ends. This CDR3 has 13 residues. The CDR3 bases are TGTGCCAGCAGCCATAGGGGTACCGATGAGCAGTTCTTC. Translating gives CASSHRGTDEQFF.

The chain joins TRBV7-2 to TRBJ2-7; tentative D call: TRBD1 (5 bases). V was clipped by 4 bases and J by 3 bases, with 16 bases between them. This CDR3 spans 15 amino acids. Germline V gives CDR1 SGHTA, CDR2 FQGNSA. This CDR3 reads CASSWEWGPNYEQYF. The CDR3 region has the DNA TGTGCCAGCAGCTGGGAATGGGGCCCAAACTACGAGCAGTACTTC.

The genes are TRBV6-5 and TRBJ2-1, with D possibly matching TRBD2 (6 bases). Trimming took off 4 bases at V and 5 bases at J, with 15 bases between the two ends. This CDR3 has 15 residues. Per germline, CDR1 MNHEY and CDR2 SVGAGI. The CDR3 nucleotides are TGTGCCAGCAGTTCGAGGTTAGCGGAGGACAATGAGCAGTTCTTC. This codes for CASSSRLAEDNEQFF.

The chain links TRBV6-1 to TRBJ2-7, with a tentative D call TRBD1 (6 bases). This CDR3 spans 12 amino acids. The germline V gene has CDR1 MNHNS and CDR2 SASEGT. V shed 1 base and J shed 5 bases, with 6 bases lying between them. CDR3 sequence: CASSEDRDEQYF. As DNA, the CDR3 is TGTGCCAGCAGTGAAGACAGGGACGAGCAGTACTTC.

The chain combines TRBV5-8 with TRBJ2-2; the match to TRBD1 covers 7 bases. Germline V gives CDR1 SGHTS, CDR2 YDEGEE. This CDR3 contains 15 residues. With 4 bases clipped from V and 6 bases from J, the junction kept 9 bases outside the gene matches. CDR3 bases: TGTGCCAGCAGCCCCGGGACAGAGGGGCCCGGGGAGCTGTTTTTT. Its protein product is CASSPGTEGPGELFF.

The rearrangement links TRBV15 to TRBJ2-1; no clear D gene. The V end lost 0 bases, the J end lost 5 bases, and 17 bases lay between the germline ends. The germline gives CDR1 LNHNV, CDR2 YYDKDF (reference sequence). The CDR3 spans 17 residues. The CDR3 DNA reads TGTGCCACCAGCAGAGATTTACCTTACGACAACAACAATGAGCAGTTCTTC. This translates into CATSRDLPYDNNNEQFF.

The gene calls are TRBV6-6 and TRBJ2-2, with 11 bases that match TRBD2. V dropped 6 bases and J dropped 1; count of bases not matched to a gene: 1. Germline assignment: CDR1 MNHNY and CDR2 SVGAGI (reference sequence). There are 15 residues in the CDR3. CDR3 nucleotide sequence: TGTGCCAGCAGGGGACTAGCGGAGAACACCGGGGAGCTGTTTTTT. Translated: CASRGLAENTGELFF.

This chain links TRBV27 with TRBJ2-1, with 8 bases matching TRBD2. This CDR3 has 15 residues. The V and J ends lost 10 bases and 3 bases, in that order; junction bases with no gene match: 11. CDR1 is MNHEY and CDR2 is SMNVEV in the germline V gene (reference sequence). The CDR3 coding sequence is TGTGCCATCAGAACGTCCACTAGCGGCTACAATGAGCAGTTCTTC. It specifies CAIRTSTSGYNEQFF.

The chain carries TRBV7-9 and TRBJ2-3, with 10 bases matching TRBD2. The CDR3 is made up of 14 amino acids. With V trimmed by 5 bases and J by 5 bases, 4 bases remained unmatched. Germline loops: CDR1 SEHNR, CDR2 FQNEAQ (reference sequence). CDR3 sequence reads: CASSIRTSGDTQYF. DNA for the CDR3: TGTGCCAGCAGCATCCGGACTAGCGGAGATACGCAGTATTTT.

V and J are TRBV27 and TRBJ2-7, with 11 bases identical to TRBD2. Losses at the gene ends were 2 bases for V and 7 bases for J; bases not matched to a gene: 16. CDR1 is MNHEY, CDR2 SMNVEV, per germline (reference sequence). The CDR3 spans 18 residues. The CDR3 DNA reads TGTGCCAGCAGTTTAAGGGGAGCGACTAGCGGGGCCCTTCGTGAGCAGTACTTC. It is translated as CASSLRGATSGALREQYF.